The 19 T cell receptor beta chains below were found in one sample sequenced in a study of technical replicates of blood from a handful of donors. Repertoires were generated with immunoSEQ multiplex PCR, while TCRdb's copy carries only in-frame clones and drops some. The table has approximately 100,000 clones, roughly 95% seen once. Material for sequencing was T cells isolated from PBMCs. These receptors originate from a human donor in good health.

The chain carries TRBV19 and TRBJ2-5; TRBD2 aligns across 8 bases. Looked up from germline, CDR1 is LNHDA and CDR2 is SQIVND (reference sequence). With V trimmed by 3 bases and J by 5 bases, 11 bases remained unmatched. The CDR3 spans 16 residues. CDR3 bases: TGTGCCAGTAGTATCGGGCGGGGGGCGTTCGGGGAGACCCAGTACTTC. The encoded protein is CASSIGRGAFGETQYF.

This chain links TRBV28 with TRBJ1-2; 9 positions match TRBD1. The trim removed 5 bases at V and 4 bases at J, leaving 5 bases unmatched. Germline V CDR1 and CDR2: MDHEN, SYDVKM. CDR3 size: 14 residues. The CDR3 DNA sequence: TGTGCCAGCAGTCGACAGGGGGGCCCCTATGGCTACACCTTC. It codes for CASSRQGGPYGYTF.

This clone was recorded only once. The chain is built from TRBV28 and TRBJ2-5, with 10 bases identical to TRBD2. The CDR3 contains 15 residues. CDR1 is MDHEN and CDR2 is SYDVKM in the germline V gene. J lost 5 bases, V lost 4 bases, and 7 bases had no gene match. In DNA form, the CDR3 reads TGTGCCAGCAGTTCTCCGGGACTAGCGTACGAGACCCAGTACTTC. Its protein is CASSSPGLAYETQYF.

V gene TRBV9 combines with J gene TRBJ1-3, with no clear D. The CDR3 totals 16 residues. V shed 0 bases and J shed 2 bases, with 12 bases lying between them. Per the germline V gene, CDR1 is SGDLS and CDR2 is YYNGEE. CDR3 DNA sequence: TGTGCCAGCAGCGTAGCCCTACCTAGCACTGGAAACACCATATATTTT. It codes for CASSVALPSTGNTIYF.

The genes are TRBV11-3 and TRBJ1-2; D ambiguous. Germline V lookup: CDR1 SGHNT, CDR2 YENEEA. The CDR3 has 14 amino acids. Trimming pared 1 base from V and 8 bases from J, leaving 14 bases between. CDR3: CASSLAFRQQGYTF. In DNA form, the CDR3 reads TGTGCCAGCAGCTTAGCTTTCCGCCAACAGGGCTACACCTTC.

This clone has a handful of counts. This rearrangement joins TRBV11-2 to TRBJ1-1, with TRBD1 as a possible D gene (6 bases). This CDR3 has 17 residues. V lost 5 bases to trimming and J lost 1 base, with 20 bases between them. CDR1 SGHAT and CDR2 FQNNGV come from the germline V gene. The CDR3 loop is CASSVPPGHTANTEAFF. The CDR3 bases are TGTGCCAGCAGCGTCCCACCGGGACACACCGCGAACACTGAAGCTTTCTTT.

This chain connects TRBV4-1 to TRBJ1-1; TRBD1 matches at 9 bases. Unmatched junction bases numbered 4, after V lost 4 bases and J lost 1 base. The CDR3 runs to 15 residues. Germline values: CDR1 MGHRA, CDR2 YSYEKL. CDR3 protein: CASSPGQGKNTEAFF. DNA for the CDR3: TGCGCCAGCAGCCCCGGACAGGGGAAGAACACTGAAGCTTTCTTT.

This clone was observed once. V usage is TRBV27 and J usage is TRBJ2-2; D gene ambiguous. The CDR3 length is 16 residues. Trimming shortened V by 4 bases and J by 6 bases, and 18 bases separated the two germline ends. Germline V lookup: CDR1 MNHEY, CDR2 SMNVEV (reference sequence). CDR3 bases: TGTGCCAGCAGTTCTTTAAAAACAGTATCAGCCGGGGAGCTGTTTTTT. Protein product: CASSSLKTVSAGELFF.

The CDR3 bases are TGTGCCAGCAGCCAGAGGACAGGAGGGTCTGGAAACACCATATATTTT. It encodes CASSQRTGGSGNTIYF. The rearrangement links TRBV14 to TRBJ1-3; 7 bases match TRBD1. The germline CDR1 and CDR2 sequences are SGHDN and FVKESK. The CDR3 consists of 16 residues. J gave up 1 base and V 3 bases, and 6 bases lay outside the gene matches.

The gene calls are TRBV30 and TRBJ2-1; TRBD2 matches at 7 bases. This CDR3 spans 13 amino acids. CDR1 is GTSNPN, CDR2 SVGIG, per germline (reference sequence). V shed 3 bases and J 7 bases; nucleotides not matched to a gene: 6. The CDR3 reads CAWRLRAGNEQFF. DNA for the CDR3: TGTGCCTGGAGATTAAGAGCGGGGAATGAGCAGTTCTTC.

The V gene is TRBV7-9, the J gene TRBJ2-7, with D possibly being TRBD1 (6 bases). Germline values: CDR1 SEHNR, CDR2 FQNEAQ (reference sequence). The CDR3 is 14 residues long. The V and J ends lost 3 bases and 3 bases respectively, with 12 bases between them. The CDR3 DNA reads TGTGCCAGCAGCTTTCTAGCCAGGGGCTACGAGCAGTACTTC. This sequence encodes CASSFLARGYEQYF.

The chain carries TRBV7-9 and TRBJ1-5; no clear D. The V end lost 3 bases, the J end lost 2 bases, and 8 bases lay between the germline ends. The CDR3 is 14 amino acids. Germline lookup yields CDR1 SEHNR and CDR2 FQNEAQ (reference sequence). CDR3 DNA sequence: TGTGCCAGCAGCTTCAGCGCGGGCAATCAGCCCCAGCATTTT. Translating gives CASSFSAGNQPQHF.

This clone was detected only a few times. The chain uses TRBV11-3 and TRBJ1-1; D might be TRBD1 (5 bases). V shed 5 bases and J shed 2 bases, with 18 bases lying between them. CDR1 and CDR2 (germline): SGHNT, YENEEA. CDR3 length: 16 amino acids. The CDR3 loop is CASSLGTALVNTEAFF. In DNA, the CDR3 is TGTGCCAGCAGCCTGGGGACTGCCCTGGTAAACACTGAAGCTTTCTTT.

The V call is TRBV21-1, the J call TRBJ2-7; the table names TRBD1, a call not compared with the DNA. TRBV21-1 is termed a pseudogene. The CDR3 is 18 amino acids. CDR3 loop: CASSKNGGASTGTHEQYF. The CDR3, as DNA: TGTGCCAGCAGCAAAAATGGAGGGGCGTCGACAGGGACCCACGAGCAGTACTTC.

The chain links TRBV4-1 to TRBJ1-3; no firm D call. Germline CDR1 and CDR2: MGHRA and YSYEKL. The CDR3 totals 18 residues. V was cut by 0 bases and J by 0 bases, with 15 bases left in between. CDR3 coding DNA: TGCGCCAGCAGCCAAGAGGCGTCCAGGCCAACCTCTGGAAACACCATATATTTT. Its translation is CASSQEASRPTSGNTIYF.

This chain joins TRBV19 and TRBJ1-1; D is uncertain. V was cut by 7 bases and J by 1 base, with 10 bases left in between. This CDR3 region has 13 residues. The germline gives CDR1 LNHDA, CDR2 SQIVND (reference sequence). CDR3 protein: CASTRRQNTEAFF. CDR3 bases: TGTGCCAGTACTAGGAGGCAGAACACTGAAGCTTTCTTT.

The chain recombines TRBV6-1 with TRBJ1-2, with D tentatively TRBD1 (6 bases). The CDR3 has 14 residues. The germline V gene encodes CDR1 MNHNS and CDR2 SASEGT. Trimming took 6 bases from V and 2 from J, leaving 13 bases between them. The CDR3 coding sequence is TGTGCCAGCAGCACACTGGACAGAAACTATGGCTACACCTTC. The encoded protein is CASSTLDRNYGYTF.

V gene TRBV18 combines with J gene TRBJ1-3; 8 nucleotides line up with TRBD1. Germline lookup yields CDR1 KGHSH and CDR2 LQKENI. The CDR3 extends over 15 amino acids. The J segment lost 2 bases and the V segment lost 6 bases, leaving 6 bases of the junction unmatched. The CDR3: CASSQGAAAGNTIYF. As DNA, the CDR3 is TGTGCCAGCTCCCAGGGGGCCGCTGCTGGAAACACCATATATTTT.

The V gene is TRBV10-3, the J gene TRBJ2-7; D may be TRBD1 (5 bases). V lost 2 bases, J lost 3 bases, and 5 bases lay in between. The CDR3 length is 12 residues. The germline V gene encodes CDR1 ENHRY and CDR2 SYGVKD. The CDR3 DNA reads TGTGCCATCAGTGAGGACAGCTACGAGCAGTACTTC. It is translated as CAISEDSYEQYF.